One sample yielded the 26 T cell receptor beta chains listed below, sequenced in a study of cytomegalovirus exposure and HLA in healthy donors. The PCR contained 60 Vbeta and 13 Jbeta primers. Generated by immunoSEQ multiplex PCR, the TCRdb table keeps only in-frame clones and is missing some. In total, the table holds approximately 100,000 clones. The sample comprised PBMCs. The receptors originated from a man aged 35 to 55 in good health and CMV-seronegative.

This chain links TRBV29-1 with TRBJ1-1; D is ambiguous. This CDR3 has 14 residues. Germline V gene lookup returns CDR1 SQVTM and CDR2 ANQGSEA. The germline V and J ends were trimmed by 6 bases and 0 bases, with 14 bases remaining between them. This chain's CDR3 is CSVVNLGMNTEAFF. CDR3 in DNA: TGCAGCGTCGTCAACCTCGGGATGAACACTGAAGCTTTCTTT.

The chain links TRBV18 to TRBJ1-1, with 10 nucleotides matching TRBD1. V shed 6 bases and J 3 bases; nucleotides not matched to a gene: 16. The CDR3 runs 18 residues. Germline V CDR1 and CDR2: KGHSH, LQKENI. CDR3 sequence reads: CASSHAGPGTGADTEAFF. CDR3 DNA: TGTGCCAGCTCTCACGCGGGTCCTGGGACAGGGGCCGACACTGAAGCTTTCTTT.

V usage is TRBV7-8 and J usage is TRBJ1-2; 9 bases are shared with TRBD1. V lost 5 bases to trimming and J lost 6 bases; unmatched junction nucleotides: 4. Germline V gene sequence: CDR1 SGHVS, CDR2 FQNEAQ. The CDR3 contains 13 residues. The CDR3, as DNA: TGTGCCAGCAGCCCGAGGGACAGGGATGGCTACACCTTC. Its translation is CASSPRDRDGYTF.

This chain uses TRBV7-6 with TRBJ2-1; TRBD2 matches 12 bases. J gave up 9 bases and V 5 bases, and 5 bases lay outside the gene matches. Germline V gives CDR1 SGHVS, CDR2 FNYEAQ. The CDR3 consists of 14 residues. CDR3 DNA: TGTGCCAGCAGCCCGGGGACTAGCGGGCGTGAGCAGTTCTTC. Protein product: CASSPGTSGREQFF.

The chain uses TRBV30 and TRBJ1-1, with 9 nucleotides matching TRBD1. Germline V gene lookup returns CDR1 GTSNPN and CDR2 SVGIG (reference sequence). Germline trimming cut 5 bases from V and 1 base from J; bases unmatched to any gene: 8. The CDR3 spans 15 residues. This CDR3 reads CAWDPRTGANTEAFF. CDR3 bases: TGTGCCTGGGATCCTCGGACAGGGGCGAACACTGAAGCTTTCTTT.

This chain connects TRBV4-2 to TRBJ1-2, with TRBD1 matching over 8 bases. Germline trimming cut 6 bases from V and 4 bases from J; bases unmatched to any gene: 13. The CDR3 is made up of 16 amino acids. Germline lookup yields CDR1 LGHNA and CDR2 YNFKEQ. CDR3 sequence reads: CASRGERTGYGYGYTF. CDR3 coding DNA: TGTGCCAGCAGGGGCGAAAGGACAGGGTACGGCTATGGCTACACCTTC.

The gene calls are TRBV29-1 and TRBJ2-2; D might be TRBD2 (5 bases). The V end was cut by 4 bases, the J end by 5 bases, with 8 bases between. CDR1 is SQVTM and CDR2 is ANQGSEA in the germline V gene. The CDR3 extends over 12 amino acids. CDR3 sequence: CSVGLATGELFF. The CDR3 region has the DNA TGCAGCGTTGGTCTAGCAACCGGGGAGCTGTTTTTT.

The chain has TRBV6-5 and TRBJ1-5; 9 bases are a match to TRBD1. Trimming at V came to 2 bases and at J to 10 bases, leaving 6 bases not matched to a gene. This CDR3 has 14 residues. CDR1 MNHEY and CDR2 SVGAGI come from the germline V gene. Written as DNA, the CDR3 is TGTGCCAGCAGTTACACACAGGGGGCTGATCCCCAGCATTTT. Translating it yields CASSYTQGADPQHF.

The chain uses TRBV13 and TRBJ2-5; TRBD2 aligns across 7 bases. V dropped 5 bases and J dropped 2; count of bases not matched to a gene: 11. The CDR3 sequence is 16 residues long. Germline V lookup: CDR1 PRHDT, CDR2 FYEKMQ (reference sequence). The CDR3 sequence: CASSRVRGSGQETQYF. CDR3 DNA: TGTGCCAGCAGCCGAGTGCGGGGGTCGGGGCAAGAGACCCAGTACTTC.

The rearrangement uses TRBV9 and TRBJ2-7; 8 nucleotides align to TRBD1. The V segment lost 0 bases and the J segment 4 bases; nucleotides outside the gene matches: 6. CDR1 SGDLS and CDR2 YYNGEE come from the germline V gene. CDR3 length: 15 amino acids. The chain's CDR3 is CASSVDEDRVYEQYF. CDR3 coding DNA: TGTGCCAGCAGCGTAGATGAGGACAGGGTATACGAGCAGTACTTC.

The chain recombines TRBV5-4 with TRBJ2-3, with TRBD1 identical over 7 bases. Looked up from germline, CDR1 is SGHNT and CDR2 is YYREEE (reference sequence). The ends lost 0 bases at V and 1 base at J; junction bases unmatched: 11. The CDR3 sequence is 18 residues long. Here the CDR3 reads CASSLEPGQHRRTDTQYF. In DNA form, the CDR3 reads TGTGCCAGCAGCTTGGAGCCGGGACAGCACCGACGCACAGATACGCAGTATTTT.

The CDR3, as DNA: TGTGCCAGCTCAACGCGGACAGGGTCAGATACGCAGTATTTT. Translation: CASSTRTGSDTQYF. The V and J genes are TRBV18 and TRBJ2-3; 8 nucleotides align to TRBD1. Trimming took 5 bases from V and 4 from J; bases not matched to a gene: 5. In germline, CDR1 is KGHSH, CDR2 LQKENI. This CDR3 region has 14 residues.

The chain joins TRBV27 to TRBJ2-7; TRBD2 is a possible D gene (5 bases). Trimming removed 2 bases at V and 1 base at J, with 6 bases between. Germline lookup yields CDR1 MNHEY and CDR2 SMNVEV (reference sequence). The CDR3 extends over 13 amino acids. The CDR3 nucleotides read TGTGCCAGCAGTTTAGACTATTCCTACGAGCAGTACTTC. Its protein product is CASSLDYSYEQYF.

This rearrangement joins TRBV18 to TRBJ2-3; unclear D gene. The CDR3 runs to 14 residues. V was shortened by 3 bases and J by 0 bases, with 7 bases between the two germline ends. The germline CDR1 and CDR2 sequences are KGHSH and LQKENI. The chain's CDR3 is CASSPDLSTDTQYF. Written as DNA, the CDR3 is TGTGCCAGCTCACCCGACTTAAGCACAGATACGCAGTATTTT.

The chain links TRBV19 to TRBJ1-6; D is possibly TRBD1 (5 bases). Germline V lookup: CDR1 LNHDA, CDR2 SQIVND (reference sequence). V was cut by 5 bases and J by 7 bases, with 9 bases left in between. There are 13 residues in the CDR3. The CDR3 coding sequence is TGTGCCAGTAGTTACAGGTTGAATTCACCCCTCCACTTT. Translation gives CASSYRLNSPLHF.

The chain has TRBV18 and TRBJ1-5, with 7 nucleotides matching TRBD1. Germline CDR1 is KGHSH and CDR2 is LQKENI. The CDR3 runs to 15 residues. Trimming removed 2 bases from V and 5 bases from J; junction bases left unmatched: 6. DNA for the CDR3: TGTGCCAGCTCACCAGCTTGGGACAGTCATCAGCCCCAGCATTTT. It encodes CASSPAWDSHQPQHF.

This rearrangement joins TRBV9 to TRBJ2-2, with D possibly TRBD2 on 6 matching bases. Germline lookup yields CDR1 SGDLS and CDR2 YYNGEE. The CDR3 is made up of 16 amino acids. V was cut by 3 bases and J by 0 bases, with 12 bases left in between. The CDR3 DNA follows: TGTGCCAGCAGCGCCTCTAGCGAACCGAACACCGGGGAGCTGTTTTTT. As protein: CASSASSEPNTGELFF.

The chain has TRBV10-3 and TRBJ1-6; 8 bases agree with TRBD1. The CDR3 extends over 14 amino acids. Germline V gives CDR1 ENHRY, CDR2 SYGVKD. V was pared by 7 bases and J by 8 bases, with 7 bases of the junction left unmatched. This CDR3 reads CAIKAETGDSPLHF. The CDR3 coding sequence is TGTGCCATCAAAGCCGAGACAGGGGATTCACCCCTCCACTTT.

The V and J genes are TRBV20-1 and TRBJ2-7; D ambiguous. Trimming pared 2 bases from V and 4 bases from J, leaving 6 bases between. The germline V gene encodes CDR1 DFQATT and CDR2 SNEGSKA (reference sequence). This CDR3 is 11 amino acids long. CDR3 DNA sequence: TGCAGTGCTAGACGAGAGTACGAGCAGTACTTC. Protein sequence: CSARREYEQYF.

The chain recombines TRBV29-1 with TRBJ1-2; 11 bases fit TRBD1. CDR1 and CDR2 (germline): SQVTM, ANQGSEA. The V and J ends lost 6 bases and 8 bases, in that order; junction bases with no gene match: 11. The length of the CDR3 is 14 residues. CDR3 nucleotides: TGCAGCGTCGGAGAGGGGACAGGGGGAAGGGGCTACACCTTC. This encodes CSVGEGTGGRGYTF.

The chain combines TRBV30 with TRBJ2-7; D is uncertain. The V end lost 0 bases, the J end lost 2 bases, and 14 bases lay between the germline ends. The CDR3 has 15 residues. From germline, CDR1 is GTSNPN and CDR2 SVGIG (reference sequence). This CDR3 is CAWSVPFPGTYEQYF. The CDR3 DNA is TGTGCCTGGAGTGTACCTTTCCCCGGTACCTACGAGCAGTACTTC.

This chain links TRBV9 with TRBJ2-6; unclear D gene. Germline CDR1 reads SGDLS; CDR2 reads YYNGEE. V was cut by 3 bases and J by 0 bases, with 10 bases left in between. This CDR3 spans 16 amino acids. CDR3 DNA sequence: TGTGCCAGCAGCGAAGGCGGAATCTCTGGGGCCAACGTCCTGACTTTC. Residues: CASSEGGISGANVLTF.

V usage is TRBV28 and J usage is TRBJ2-3; 7 bases align to TRBD2. Per germline, CDR1 MDHEN and CDR2 SYDVKM. V was pared by 6 bases and J by 3 bases, with 3 bases of the junction left unmatched. The CDR3 spans 13 residues. Here the CDR3 DNA reads TGTGCCAGCAGCGGGGGAGGGACAGATACGCAGTATTTT. Translation: CASSGGGTDTQYF.

This chain joins TRBV7-9 and TRBJ2-7; 8 bases fit TRBD1. Germline trimming cut 7 bases from V and 2 bases from J; bases unmatched to any gene: 10. Germline V lookup: CDR1 SEHNR, CDR2 FQNEAQ (reference sequence). CDR3 length: 15 residues. The CDR3 is CASTLGQGATYEQYF. In nucleotides, the CDR3 is TGTGCCAGCACCCTTGGACAGGGCGCAACCTACGAGCAGTACTTC.

The chain uses TRBV19 and TRBJ1-1; D remains ambiguous. The germline gives CDR1 LNHDA, CDR2 SQIVND (reference sequence). The CDR3 loop spans 12 amino acids. Trimming removed 2 bases at V and 6 bases at J, with 7 bases between. In DNA, the CDR3 is TGTGCCAGTAGTATAAGTGTAGCTGAAGCTTTCTTT. Encoded protein: CASSISVAEAFF.

The chain uses TRBV6-5 and TRBJ2-7; D remains ambiguous. V was trimmed by 2 bases and J by 0 bases, leaving 11 bases between them. The CDR3 totals 15 residues. CDR1 is MNHEY, CDR2 SVGAGI, per germline. CDR3 coding DNA: TGTGCCAGCAGTTACGGGCAGGTCTCCTCCTACGAGCAGTACTTC. The encoded protein is CASSYGQVSSYEQYF.